Following are 26 T cell receptor beta chains from one sample sequenced in a study of cytomegalovirus exposure and HLA in healthy donors. Vbeta (60) and Jbeta (13) primers were used in the PCR. Here immunoSEQ multiplex PCR was the method, and the copy in TCRdb shows in-frame clones only, minus some. The table has 100,000 to 150,000 clones, approximately 80% seen once. Source material: PBMCs. The receptor set was obtained from a girl aged 2 to 10 in good health and CMV-seronegative.

CDR3 DNA sequence: TGCAGTGCTAGAGCCGTTGATGGCTACACCTTC. This encodes CSARAVDGYTF. This sequence joins TRBV20-1 and TRBJ1-2, with D uncertain. CDR3 length equals 11 residues. V dropped 1 base and J dropped 6 bases, with 6 bases sitting between them. CDR1 and CDR2 (germline): DFQATT, SNEGSKA (reference sequence).

The J gene is TRBJ1-1, the V gene TRBV5-5, with 10 bases that match TRBD1. Germline CDR1 and CDR2: SGHKS and YYEKEE (reference sequence). V was pared by 3 bases and J by 4 bases, with 9 bases of the junction left unmatched. The CDR3 spans 16 residues. The CDR3, as DNA: TGTGCCAGCAGCTCCAGTCCCGGGACAGGGGTCACTGAAGCTTTCTTT. Encoded protein: CASSSSPGTGVTEAFF. Using reference TRBV5-5 and TRBJ1-1 for the parts outside the CDR3, the full variable domain is DAGVTQSPTHLIKTRGQQVTLRCSPISGHKSVSWYQQVLGQGPQFIFQYYEKEERGRGNFPDRFSARQFPNYSSELNVNALLLGDSALYLCASSSSPGTGVTEAFFGQGTRLTVV.

This clone was seen a handful of times. The J gene is TRBJ2-3, the V gene TRBV5-6; D call uncertain. CDR1 SGHDT and CDR2 YYEEEE come from the germline V gene. V was pared by 5 bases and J by 3 bases, with 7 bases between. This CDR3 contains 12 residues. The CDR3 sequence: CASSRETDTQYF. The CDR3 bases are TGTGCCAGCAGTCGTGAGACAGATACGCAGTATTTT.

The DNA for the CDR3 is TGTGCCAGTGCCCAGGGCTCTGGGGCCAACGTCCTGACTTTC. It encodes CASAQGSGANVLTF. V and J are TRBV19 and TRBJ2-6, with D possibly matching TRBD1 (5 bases). Trimming removed 8 bases at V and 0 bases at J, with 8 bases between. CDR3 length: 14 amino acids. Germline CDR1 is LNHDA and CDR2 is SQIVND (reference sequence). Full variable domain (outside the CDR3, taken from reference TRBV19 and TRBJ2-6): DGGITQSPKYLFRKEGQNVTLSCEQNLNHDAMYWYRQDPGQGLRLIYYSQIVNDFQKGDIAEGYSVSREKKESFPLTVTSAQKNPTAFYLCASAQGSGANVLTFGAGSRLTVL.

The chain couples TRBV5-4 to TRBJ2-7, with a possible D match to TRBD1 (6 bases). From germline, CDR1 is SGHNT and CDR2 YYREEE (reference sequence). This CDR3 contains 16 residues. Trimming pared 1 base from V and 5 bases from J, leaving 19 bases between. The CDR3 region has the DNA TGTGCCAGCAGCTTGTCCGAAACAGGGATGGGCCACGAGCAGTACTTC. It specifies CASSLSETGMGHEQYF. Together with reference TRBV5-4 and TRBJ2-7, the CDR3 gives the full variable domain: ETGVTQSPTHLIKTRGQQVTLRCSSQSGHNTVSWYQQALGQGPQFIFQYYREEENGRGNFPPRFSGLQFPNYSSELNVNALELDDSALYLCASSLSETGMGHEQYFGPGTRLTVT.

The chain joins TRBV5-1 to TRBJ1-1; D not certain. The germline CDR1 and CDR2 sequences are SGHRS and YFSETQ. The CDR3 extends over 13 amino acids. Between the trimmed V and J ends, which lost 3 bases and 0 bases, there was a span of 6 bases. As DNA, the CDR3 is TGCGCCAGCAGCTGGGCTCTGAACACTGAAGCTTTCTTT. Residues: CASSWALNTEAFF. The full variable domain, in which reference TRBV5-1 and TRBJ1-1 provide the parts outside the CDR3, is KAGVTQTPRYLIKTRGQQVTLSCSPISGHRSVSWYQQTPGQGLQFLFEYFSETQRNKGNFPGRFSGRQFSNSRSEMNVSTLELGDSALYLCASSWALNTEAFFGQGTRLTVV.

The chain recombines TRBV4-2 with TRBJ2-1; 7 positions agree with TRBD2. The germline V gene has CDR1 LGHNA and CDR2 YNFKEQ. The trim removed 0 bases at V and 6 bases at J, leaving 14 bases unmatched. This CDR3 contains 18 residues. The CDR3 protein is CASSQEVGLADPSNEQFF. CDR3 in DNA: TGTGCCAGCAGCCAAGAAGTAGGGCTAGCGGACCCGTCCAATGAGCAGTTCTTC.

V gene TRBV28 combines with J gene TRBJ2-5; TRBD1 matches at 10 bases. Germline V gene lookup returns CDR1 MDHEN and CDR2 SYDVKM. Unmatched junction bases numbered 13, after V lost 7 bases and J lost 5 bases. CDR3 length equals 16 residues. CDR3 sequence (DNA): TGTGCCAGCACCCATTCCGGGACAGGGGTTAGGGAGACCCAGTACTTC. It translates to CASTHSGTGVRETQYF.

CDR3 residues: CASSTNPAFNEQFF. The CDR3 DNA reads as TGTGCCAGCAGCACTAACCCCGCCTTTAATGAGCAGTTCTTC. The chain couples TRBV7-6 to TRBJ2-1; D gene ambiguous. V was cut by 5 bases and J by 7 bases, with 15 bases left in between. The V gene's germline CDR1 is SGHVS and CDR2 FNYEAQ. CDR3 length: 14 amino acids.

This rearrangement joins TRBV13 to TRBJ1-1; D gene uncertain. The CDR3 spans 13 residues. Germline assignment: CDR1 PRHDT and CDR2 FYEKMQ (reference sequence). Trimming removed 0 bases from V and 1 base from J, with 3 bases in between. The CDR3, as DNA: TGTGCCAGCAGCTTAGGACAGAACACTGAAGCTTTCTTT. Amino acids: CASSLGQNTEAFF.

This sequence joins TRBV5-1 and TRBJ2-3, with 9 bases aligning to TRBD1. CDR1 is SGHRS, CDR2 YFSETQ, per germline. After removal of 0 bases from V and 2 bases from J, the junction contained 1 base not matched to a gene. The length of the CDR3 is 15 residues. The CDR3 loop is CASSLGDRDTDTQYF. For the CDR3, the DNA is TGCGCCAGCAGCTTGGGGGACAGGGACACAGATACGCAGTATTTT.

The rearrangement uses TRBV27 and TRBJ1-1; unclear D gene. The V gene lost 5 bases and the J gene lost 0 bases, with 7 bases spanning the gap. Germline V gives CDR1 MNHEY, CDR2 SMNVEV (reference sequence). The CDR3 has 13 amino acids. CDR3 nucleotides: TGTGCCAGCAGTCCAGAATTGAACACTGAAGCTTTCTTT. Amino acids: CASSPELNTEAFF.

The chain links TRBV4-3 to TRBJ2-3, with 9 bases identical to TRBD2. This CDR3 is built from 17 residues. V lost 0 bases, J lost 5 bases, and 9 bases stayed unmatched. CDR1 and CDR2 (germline): LGHNA, YSLEER. CDR3 sequence reads: CASSQEWRGGRLDTQYF. The CDR3 coding sequence is TGCGCCAGCAGCCAAGAATGGCGGGGGGGCCGTCTAGATACGCAGTATTTT.

The sample holds a few counts of this clone. The gene calls are TRBV13 and TRBJ1-1; possibly TRBD1 for D (5 bases). V was clipped by 4 bases and J by 1 base, with 13 bases between them. This CDR3 is built from 15 residues. Per germline, CDR1 PRHDT and CDR2 FYEKMQ (reference sequence). The CDR3: CASSWEGRPNTEAFF. The CDR3 coding sequence is TGTGCCAGCAGCTGGGAGGGACGTCCGAACACTGAAGCTTTCTTT.

This chain connects TRBV27 to TRBJ2-4; 13 nucleotides line up with TRBD2. This CDR3 spans 17 amino acids. The ends lost 6 bases at V and 8 bases at J; junction bases unmatched: 13. Germline V CDR1 and CDR2: MNHEY, SMNVEV (reference sequence). CDR3 amino acids: CASSPIGTSGAKDIQYF. DNA of the CDR3: TGTGCCAGCAGCCCTATAGGGACTAGCGGGGCTAAGGACATTCAGTACTTC.

The chain links TRBV6-5 to TRBJ1-3; D uncertain. V shed 2 bases and J shed 0 bases, with 11 bases lying between them. Germline V gene lookup returns CDR1 MNHEY and CDR2 SVGAGI. The CDR3 consists of 16 residues. In DNA form, the CDR3 reads TGTGCCAGCAGTTACACGCACAGATACTCTGGAAACACCATATATTTT. Translation: CASSYTHRYSGNTIYF.

The rearrangement joins TRBV5-1 to TRBJ2-5; possible D gene TRBD2, 6 bases. Near its end, the DNA agrees better with TRBJ2-7, so the J call may be wrong. Germline V gene lookup returns CDR1 SGHRS and CDR2 YFSETQ. The CDR3 runs 15 residues. The CDR3 sequence is CASSPTGRAHYEQYF. The CDR3 DNA is TGCGCCAGCAGCCCCACCGGGAGAGCCCACTACGAGCAGTACTTC.

The gene calls are TRBV7-9 and TRBJ1-6, with no clear D. The CDR3 is 17 residues long. V was trimmed by 5 bases and J by 0 bases, leaving 14 bases between them. The germline CDR1 and CDR2 sequences are SEHNR and FQNEAQ (reference sequence). CDR3 sequence: CASSLGRGSSYNSPLHF. DNA of the CDR3: TGTGCCAGCAGCCTAGGTAGAGGGAGCTCCTATAATTCACCCCTCCACTTT.

The chain carries TRBV30 and TRBJ2-3; TRBD2 agrees at 9 bases. Germline values: CDR1 GTSNPN, CDR2 SVGIG (reference sequence). V shed 2 bases and J 6 bases; nucleotides not matched to a gene: 12. CDR3 length: 16 residues. The DNA of the CDR3 is TGTGCCTGGAGTTCGACTAGCGGTGGACTCCGGGATACGCAGTATTTT. This encodes CAWSSTSGGLRDTQYF. Full variable domain (remainder filled in from reference TRBV30 and TRBJ2-3): SQTIHQWPATLVQPVGSPLSLECTVEGTSNPNLYWYRQAAGRGLQLLFYSVGIGQISSEVPQNLSASRPQDRQFILSSKKLLLSDSGFYLCAWSSTSGGLRDTQYFGPGTRLTVL.

The J gene is TRBJ2-1, the V gene TRBV27; TRBD2 agrees at 11 bases. The CDR3 is 16 residues long. Per the germline V gene, CDR1 is MNHEY and CDR2 is SMNVEV (reference sequence). Trimming removed 3 bases from V and 7 bases from J; junction bases left unmatched: 8. The CDR3, as DNA: TGTGCCAGCAGTTTGGTACTAGCGGGAGATGATAATGAGCAGTTCTTC. It encodes CASSLVLAGDDNEQFF.

The V gene is TRBV28, the J gene TRBJ2-2, with a possible D match to TRBD1 (5 bases). This CDR3 region has 15 residues. Germline V gives CDR1 MDHEN, CDR2 SYDVKM. The V and J ends lost 5 bases and 3 bases respectively, with 13 bases between them. This CDR3 reads CASSRGDRDTGELFF. The CDR3 bases are TGTGCCAGCAGTAGGGGTGACCGTGACACCGGGGAGCTGTTTTTT. Combining the CDR3 with reference TRBV28 and TRBJ2-2 gives the whole variable domain DVKVTQSSRYLVKRTGEKVFLECVQDMDHENMFWYRQDPGLGLRLIYFSYDVKMKEKGDIPEGYSVSREKKERFSLILESASTNQTSMYLCASSRGDRDTGELFFGEGSRLTVL.

This clone came up a few times. The gene calls are TRBV9 and TRBJ1-1, with TRBD1 identical over 9 bases. CDR3 length equals 15 residues. Germline lookup yields CDR1 SGDLS and CDR2 YYNGEE. J lost 5 bases, V lost 6 bases, and 11 bases had no gene match. CDR3 DNA sequence: TGTGCCAGCACCTTTGGCACAGGGGGCGAAACTGAAGCTTTCTTT. Its protein is CASTFGTGGETEAFF.

The gene calls are TRBV18 and TRBJ1-2; 7 bases are a match to TRBD1. Germline V gives CDR1 KGHSH, CDR2 LQKENI. The CDR3 runs to 13 residues. V shed 4 bases, J shed 5 bases, and the junction held 4 bases outside the gene matches. The CDR3 spells CASSLGTDYGYTF. In DNA form, the CDR3 reads TGTGCCAGCTCACTTGGGACAGATTATGGCTACACCTTC. Variable domain in full (rest from reference TRBV18 and TRBJ1-2): NAGVMQNPRHLVRRRGQEARLRCSPMKGHSHVYWYRQLPEEGLKFMVYLQKENIIDESGMPKERFSAEFPKEGPSILRIQQVVRGDSAAYFCASSLGTDYGYTFGSGTRLTVV.

This clone has only a few counts. CDR3 DNA: TGTGCTAGTGGTACAGGACAGGGTCAAGAGACCCAGTACTTC. Its protein is CASGTGQGQETQYF. The rearrangement uses TRBV12-5 and TRBJ2-5, with TRBD1 matching 8 bases. This CDR3 has 14 amino acids. Per germline, CDR1 LGHNT and CDR2 FRNRAP. Trimming at V came to 5 bases and at J to 2 bases, leaving 4 bases not matched to a gene.

This rearrangement joins TRBV4-3 to TRBJ1-2; no reliable D call. Deletions cut 0 bases from V and 5 bases from J, with 13 bases between. Germline V CDR1 and CDR2: LGHNA, YSLEER. The length of the CDR3 is 15 residues. The DNA for the CDR3 is TGCGCCAGCAGCCAAGAGAGTAGCCTACCATATGGCTACACCTTC. Translation gives CASSQESSLPYGYTF.

CDR3 in amino acids: CAWRRTGGYTF. The CDR3 region has the DNA TGTGCCTGGAGGAGGACAGGAGGCTACACCTTC. The V and J genes are TRBV30 and TRBJ1-2, with 7 bases identical to TRBD1. Germline assignment: CDR1 GTSNPN and CDR2 SVGIG (reference sequence). The CDR3 extends over 11 amino acids. Trimming removed 3 bases from V and 8 bases from J; junction bases left unmatched: 3.